This T cell receptor beta chain is drawn from a study of T-cell reconstitution after alpha-beta-depleted transplantation in children. Researchers prepared the TCRbeta library using unique molecular identifiers, the study reports. TCRdb itself ran the PCR reads through MiXCR, one entry per CDR3 protein. The table has around 410,000 distinct CDR3 sequences, roughly 10% seen once; the top ten hold 4.5% to 7%. The CDR3 sequence is 17 residues long. V shed 2 bases and J shed 0 bases, with 13 bases lying between them. Germline lookup yields CDR1 SGHDN and CDR2 FVKESK. V and J are TRBV14 and TRBJ2-2; TRBD2 is a possible D gene (5 bases). The specimen comprised PBMCs from the stem cell graft donor, sampled from the stem cell graft. The receptor comes from a human donor who donated a stem cell graft to a child with acute myeloid leukemia. The CDR3 DNA follows: TGTGCCAGCAGCCAAAAACTAGAGTCGTCGAACACCGGGGAGCTGTTTTTT. Protein sequence: CASSQKLESSNTGELFF. The entire variable domain, with the rest obtained from reference TRBV14 and TRBJ2-2, is as follows: EAGVTQFPSHSVIEKGQTVTLRCDPISGHDNLYWYRRVMGKEIKFLLHFVKESKQDESGMPNNRFLAERTGGTYSTLKVQPAELEDSGVYFCASSQKLESSNTGELFFGEGSRLTVL.